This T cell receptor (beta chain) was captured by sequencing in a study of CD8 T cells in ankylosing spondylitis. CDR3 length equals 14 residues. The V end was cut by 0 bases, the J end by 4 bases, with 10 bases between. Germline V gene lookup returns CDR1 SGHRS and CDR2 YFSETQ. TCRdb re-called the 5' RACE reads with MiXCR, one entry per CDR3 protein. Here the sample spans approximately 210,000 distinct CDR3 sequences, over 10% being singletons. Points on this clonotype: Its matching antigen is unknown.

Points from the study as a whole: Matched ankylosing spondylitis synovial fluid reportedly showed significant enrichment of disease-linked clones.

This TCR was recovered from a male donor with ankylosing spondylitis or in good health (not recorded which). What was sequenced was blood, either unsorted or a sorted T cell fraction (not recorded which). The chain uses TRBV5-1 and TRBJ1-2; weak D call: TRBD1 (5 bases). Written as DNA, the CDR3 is TGCGCCAGCAGCTTGGAGGGGAATAGCTATGGCTACACCTTC. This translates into CASSLEGNSYGYTF.